The 7 T cell receptor beta chains listed next were all sequenced from one sample in a study of blood T cell repertoires in COVID-19. Some clones are missing from TCRdb's copy, which holds only in-frame ones; the method was immunoSEQ multiplex PCR. This sample has about 140,000 clones, with over 75% found just once. Sequencing was carried out using PBMCs or T cells enriched from blood (not recorded which). These receptors came from a man aged 50 to 59 in a cohort exposed to, infected with or recovered from COVID-19 (not recorded which).

This rearrangement joins TRBV15 to TRBJ2-3; tentatively, D is TRBD1 (5 bases). The CDR3 runs 12 residues. V was shortened by 0 bases and J by 8 bases, with 6 bases between the two germline ends. Germline-derived CDR1 and CDR2 are LNHNV and YYDKDF (reference sequence). This CDR3 reads CATSRDQGTQYF. The CDR3 region has the DNA TGTGCCACCAGCAGAGATCAGGGTACGCAGTATTTT.

This clone came up once. This chain links TRBV7-8 with TRBJ2-1; the D gene is possibly TRBD2 (5 bases). Looked up from germline, CDR1 is SGHVS and CDR2 is FQNEAQ. Trimming took 6 bases from V and 5 from J, leaving 17 bases between them. The CDR3 is made up of 15 amino acids. CDR3 nucleotide sequence: TGTGCCAGCAGTCGTTTCCCGGCTAGCAACAATGAGCAGTTCTTC. It encodes CASSRFPASNNEQFF.

V usage is TRBV6-2 or TRBV6-3 and J usage is TRBJ1-1, with D tentatively TRBD1 (5 bases). The CDR3 is 14 amino acids. Germline CDR1 is MNHEY and CDR2 is SVGEGT. V lost 4 bases, J lost 4 bases, and 13 bases lay in between. Here the CDR3 DNA reads TGTGCCAGCAGTTGGGGCGCGGGGAGCACTGAAGCTTTCTTT. Its translation: CASSWGAGSTEAFF.

The chain combines TRBV10-3 with TRBJ2-2; maybe TRBD1 (6 bases). Germline V gene sequence: CDR1 ENHRY, CDR2 SYGVKD. Trimming removed 4 bases from V and 0 bases from J, with 9 bases in between. The CDR3 covers 15 residues. The CDR3 DNA reads TGTGCCATCAGTGCCCGACAGGCGAACACCGGGGAGCTGTTTTTT. Translated: CAISARQANTGELFF.

The chain links TRBV5-6 to TRBJ1-2; 10 bases map to TRBD1. The CDR3 totals 15 residues. CDR1 SGHDT and CDR2 YYEEEE come from the germline V gene. Trimming at V came to 2 bases and at J to 5 bases, leaving 6 bases not matched to a gene. The CDR3 spells CASSFGTGEVYGYTF. The CDR3 bases are TGTGCCAGCAGCTTTGGGACAGGGGAGGTGTATGGCTACACCTTC.

V usage is TRBV7-2 and J usage is TRBJ2-7, with 10 bases identical to TRBD2. Unmatched junction bases numbered 6, after V lost 7 bases and J lost 3 bases. The CDR3 spans 14 residues. The V gene's germline CDR1 is SGHTA and CDR2 FQGNSA. The CDR3 is CASTLSGGGYEQYF. The CDR3 region has the DNA TGTGCCAGCACCCTAAGCGGGGGGGGCTACGAGCAGTACTTC.

The chain joins TRBV29-1 to TRBJ2-7; the D gene is possibly TRBD1 (6 bases). Looked up from germline, CDR1 is SQVTM and CDR2 is ANQGSEA. Trimming removed 5 bases at V and 2 bases at J, with 16 bases between. The CDR3 is 14 residues long. In DNA form, the CDR3 reads TGCAGCGTTAAGTGGTCGGGACAAACCTACGAGCAGTACTTC. Its protein is CSVKWSGQTYEQYF.